This TCR beta chain was captured in a study of response to subunit inactivated influenza vaccine. Germline values: CDR1 LGHDT, CDR2 YNNKEL (reference sequence). CDR3 length: 15 amino acids. Trimming left V 1 base short and J 3 bases short, with 10 bases between. Regarding the study as a whole: It was suggested by the authors that few new T cells are recruited by each seasonal influenza vaccination.

Note on this clonotype: Its antigen is unidentified.

TCRdb recomputed calls from the RT-PCR reads with MiXCR, one row per CDR3 protein. The data show roughly 790,000 distinct CDR3 sequences, around 20% seen once. V and J are TRBV3-1 and TRBJ2-1, with no clear D. The specimen was PBMCs from blood, collected more than 4 days after vaccination. This sequence originates from a man aged 50 or older who received an inactivated influenza vaccine. The chain's CDR3 is CASSQAWQLYNEQFF. The CDR3 DNA reads as TGTGCCAGCAGCCAAGCTTGGCAGCTCTACAATGAGCAGTTCTTC.